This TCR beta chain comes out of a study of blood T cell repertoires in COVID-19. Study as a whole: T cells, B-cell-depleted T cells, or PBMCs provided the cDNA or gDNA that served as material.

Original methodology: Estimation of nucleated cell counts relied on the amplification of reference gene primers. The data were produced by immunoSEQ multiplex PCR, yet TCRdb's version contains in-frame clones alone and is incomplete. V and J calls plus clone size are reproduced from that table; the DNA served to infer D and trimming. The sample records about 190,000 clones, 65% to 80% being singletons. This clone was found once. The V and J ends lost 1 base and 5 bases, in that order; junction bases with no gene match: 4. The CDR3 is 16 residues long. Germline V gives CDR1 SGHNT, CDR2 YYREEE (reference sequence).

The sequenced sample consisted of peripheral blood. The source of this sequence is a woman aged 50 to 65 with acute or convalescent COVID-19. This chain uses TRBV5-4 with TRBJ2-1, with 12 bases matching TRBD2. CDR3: CASSLRLAGGHNEQFF. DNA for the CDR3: TGTGCCAGCAGCTTGAGGCTAGCGGGGGGGCACAATGAGCAGTTCTTC.